The rows below give T cell receptor beta chains drawn from one sample of a study of cytomegalovirus exposure and HLA in healthy donors. The method was immunoSEQ multiplex PCR; TCRdb's version includes in-frame clones alone and lacks a portion of them. The sample contains 150,000 or so clones, roughly 75% of which appear only once. Sequences were obtained from PBMCs. Receptors were obtained from a female donor in good health and CMV-seronegative. Both conserved end residues are part of each CDR3. The D gene is left open where the match is weak. For some rows the clone size is stated as once, few or many, or as a class when expanded; others skip it.

j_gene	d_gene	abundance	v_gene	CDR3nt	CDR3aa
TRBJ2-7	NA	few	TRBV9	TGTGCCAGCAGCGTAGCGGAGGGCCGGTCCTACGAGCAGTACTTC	CASSVAEGRSYEQYF
TRBJ2-7	NA	NA	TRBV5-5	TGTGCCAGCAGCTTGGCCTTAACAGGGTTTGGTTACTACGAGCAGTACTTC	CASSLALTGFGYYEQYF
TRBJ2-3	TRBD2	NA	TRBV5-5	TGTGCCAGCAGCTCAGGACTAGCGGCGGATACGCAGTATTTT	CASSSGLAADTQYF
TRBJ2-5	NA	NA	TRBV4-3	TGCGCCAGCAGCCCGACAGAGTCGTACCAAGAGACCCAGTACTTC	CASSPTESYQETQYF
TRBJ2-1	TRBD1	NA	TRBV18	TGTGCCAGCTCACCGACGGGACAGGGGAGCAATGAGCAGTTCTTC	CASSPTGQGSNEQFF
TRBJ1-2	NA	NA	TRBV7-9	TGTGCCAGCAGCTTAGCGATATGGCAGGACTATGGCTACACCTTC	CASSLAIWQDYGYTF
TRBJ1-5	NA	NA	TRBV28	TGTGCCAGCAGTTTGGCGGGTCGGCCCCAGCATTTT	CASSLAGRPQHF
TRBJ1-3	NA	NA	TRBV10-3	TGTGCCATCAGGGCAGGGGCTGGAAACACCATATATTTT	CAIRAGAGNTIYF
TRBJ2-3	TRBD2	NA	TRBV19	TGTGCCTCCAATACCCCGGGGGGGGGCACAGATACGCAGTATTTT	CASNTPGGGTDTQYF
TRBJ2-3	TRBD2	few	TRBV19	TGTGCCAGTAGGCCGTTCTTAGCGGGAGGCTCAGATACGCAGTATTTT	CASRPFLAGGSDTQYF
TRBJ2-7	TRBD2	NA	TRBV18	TGTGCCAGCTCGCTTCCGGGACTAGCGGGCTACGAGCAGTACTTC	CASSLPGLAGYEQYF
TRBJ1-6	NA	NA	TRBV14	TGTGCCAGCAGCCGCTGGGGGGGGACGGGTTCCTCACCCCTCCACTTT	CASSRWGGTGSSPLHF
TRBJ1-2	TRBD1	NA	TRBV27	TGTGCCAGCAGTTTATCGTTTGACAGGGACTATGGCTACACCTTC	CASSLSFDRDYGYTF
TRBJ1-4	NA	few	TRBV28	TGTGCCAGCAGGGTCAGGAATGAAAAACTGTTTTTT	CASRVRNEKLFF
TRBJ2-7	TRBD1	once	TRBV4-1	TGCGCCAGCAGCCATTCCGGAGGGGACAGGGGGAACTACGAGCAGTACTTC	CASSHSGGDRGNYEQYF
TRBJ1-2	NA	NA	TRBV19	TGTGCCAGTAGCCCCGGCCAGAGAGGGGGCTACACCTTC	CASSPGQRGGYTF
TRBJ2-7	NA	NA	TRBV6-5	TGTGCCAGCAGCCCTCGACAGGTTGCGTCCTACGAGCAGTACTTC	CASSPRQVASYEQYF
TRBJ2-7	TRBD1	NA	TRBV6-1	TGTGCCAGCACCTCCTCAGGGACAGGGGCCTACGAGCAGTACTTC	CASTSSGTGAYEQYF
TRBJ1-1	NA	once	TRBV7-9	TGTGCCAGCAGCCCGAAGGGGGGGCCTGAAGCTTTCTTT	CASSPKGGPEAFF
TRBJ2-7	NA	NA	TRBV6-6	TGTGCCAGCAGCCGTAGAGACGAGCAGTACTTC	CASSRRDEQYF
TRBJ2-7	NA	NA	TRBV2	TGTGCCAGTAGACGGGGAGGTGGCCGAGACGAGCAGTACTTC	CASRRGGGRDEQYF
TRBJ1-5	TRBD1	NA	TRBV28	TGTGCCAGCAATATCCCGGGACAGGGGAAACTTGAGCCCCAGCATTTT	CASNIPGQGKLEPQHF
TRBJ1-4	NA	NA	TRBV6-6	TGTGCCAGCAGTTACTCGAGCGGGGCCCTCAACGAAAAACTGTTTTTT	CASSYSSGALNEKLFF
TRBJ2-2	TRBD2	NA	TRBV4-2	TGTGCCAGCAGCCAAGAGACTAGCCATTTTCAGCCAAACACCGGGGAGCTGTTTTTT	CASSQETSHFQPNTGELFF
TRBJ2-3	NA	NA	TRBV7-9	TGTGCCAGCACCCCGCGAGATACGCAGTATTTT	CASTPRDTQYF
TRBJ2-6	NA	NA	TRBV19	TGTGCCAGTAGTGCCGGTGAATCTGGGGCCAACGTCCTGACTTTC	CASSAGESGANVLTF
TRBJ2-2	NA	NA	TRBV11-2	TGTGCCAGCAGCTTAGGGCGGACCGGGGAGCTGTTTTTT	CASSLGRTGELFF
TRBJ2-3	NA	once	TRBV5-8	TGTGCCAGCAGCTTTAGCGTTCCCACAGATACGCAGTATTTT	CASSFSVPTDTQYF
TRBJ1-2	NA	once	TRBV7-8	TGTGCCAGCAGCTCCTCAGGGGCACCCCATGGCTACACCTTC	CASSSSGAPHGYTF
TRBJ2-7	TRBD1	once	TRBV29-1	TGCAGCGTTACCTTAGGGACAGGGTATTGGAACGAGCAGTACTTC	CSVTLGTGYWNEQYF
TRBJ1-6	NA	NA	TRBV5-1	TGCGCCAGCAGCTCGGGCAGGGTAAATTCACCCCTCCACTTT	CASSSGRVNSPLHF
TRBJ2-5	TRBD1	NA	TRBV7-2	TGTGCCAGCAGCCCGGACAGGGCGGAGACCCAGTACTTC	CASSPDRAETQYF
TRBJ2-6	TRBD2	NA	TRBV6-4	TGTGCCAGCAGCCCCACTAGCGCCGAGGGGGCCAACGTCCTGACTTTC	CASSPTSAEGANVLTF
TRBJ2-4	NA	NA	TRBV9	TGTGCCAGCAGTGTATCAGGGGGGAACATTCAGTACTTC	CASSVSGGNIQYF
TRBJ2-3	TRBD2	NA	TRBV18	TGTGCCAGCTCACCATTTCTGACTAGCGGGAGTAGTGGCACAGATACGCAGTATTTT	CASSPFLTSGSSGTDTQYF
TRBJ1-5	NA	NA	TRBV7-6	TGTGCCAGCAGTCTTTTTAGCAATCAGCCCCAGCATTTT	CASSLFSNQPQHF
TRBJ2-4	NA	NA	TRBV28	TGTGCCAGCACCACGACAGCCCTAGCCAAAAACATTCAGTACTTC	CASTTTALAKNIQYF
TRBJ2-1	NA	NA	TRBV7-2	TGTGCCAGCCTCCCCCAGCGGAGGGCAAACGAGCAGTTCTTC	CASLPQRRANEQFF
TRBJ2-7	TRBD1	NA	TRBV18	TGTGCCAGCTCTATCTGGACAGGGGTCATAGGGGAGCAGTACTTC	CASSIWTGVIGEQYF
TRBJ2-5	TRBD2	NA	TRBV2	TGTGCCAGCAGTCCACGACTAGCGGAAGAGACCCAGTACTTC	CASSPRLAEETQYF
TRBJ1-2	NA	few	TRBV4-3	TGCGCCAGCAGCCAAGACCCCGAGGCAGGGGCCACTGGCTACACCTTC	CASSQDPEAGATGYTF
TRBJ1-5	NA	NA	TRBV7-8	TGTGCCAGCAGCCTACAGTCGTTGCAGCCCCAGCATTTT	CASSLQSLQPQHF
TRBJ2-1	TRBD1	once	TRBV6-1	TGTGCCAGCAGGGGACAGAACTACAATGAGCAGTTCTTC	CASRGQNYNEQFF
TRBJ2-5	TRBD1	once	TRBV5-4	TGTGCCAGCAGCCGACAGGGGGCTCAAGAGACCCAGTACTTC	CASSRQGAQETQYF
TRBJ2-3	NA	NA	TRBV30	TGTGCCTGGAGTGACAGGGCAGATACGCAGTATTTT	CAWSDRADTQYF
TRBJ2-1	NA	NA	TRBV4-3	TGCGCCAGCAGCCAAGATATTAGCCCTAGCTATGAGCAGTTCTTC	CASSQDISPSYEQFF
TRBJ2-1	NA	NA	TRBV19	TGTGCCAGTAGTATTGGGGACATCAACAATGAGCAGTTCTTC	CASSIGDINNEQFF
TRBJ2-5	NA	NA	TRBV18	TGTGCCAGCTCACCCTCTAACGGGGAGACCCAGTACTTC	CASSPSNGETQYF
TRBJ2-1	NA	NA	TRBV5-6	TGTGCCAGCAGCTTGTTGGGGCCGAATGAGCAGTTCTTC	CASSLLGPNEQFF
TRBJ1-2	NA	NA	TRBV7-9	TGTGCCAGCAGCCTGGGACCGGGGAGGCGCTATGGCTACACCTTC	CASSLGPGRRYGYTF
TRBJ1-3	NA	NA	TRBV19	TGTGCCAGTAGTCCCACCTTAGGGGCTGGAAACACCATATATTTT	CASSPTLGAGNTIYF
TRBJ2-7	NA	few	TRBV10-2	TGCGCCAGCAGCGAGGGGGGGAACTACGAGCAGTACTTC	CASSEGGNYEQYF
TRBJ2-7	TRBD1	NA	TRBV7-2	TGTGCCAGCAGCCCGACTAAGGGGGCCTACTACGAGCAGTACTTC	CASSPTKGAYYEQYF